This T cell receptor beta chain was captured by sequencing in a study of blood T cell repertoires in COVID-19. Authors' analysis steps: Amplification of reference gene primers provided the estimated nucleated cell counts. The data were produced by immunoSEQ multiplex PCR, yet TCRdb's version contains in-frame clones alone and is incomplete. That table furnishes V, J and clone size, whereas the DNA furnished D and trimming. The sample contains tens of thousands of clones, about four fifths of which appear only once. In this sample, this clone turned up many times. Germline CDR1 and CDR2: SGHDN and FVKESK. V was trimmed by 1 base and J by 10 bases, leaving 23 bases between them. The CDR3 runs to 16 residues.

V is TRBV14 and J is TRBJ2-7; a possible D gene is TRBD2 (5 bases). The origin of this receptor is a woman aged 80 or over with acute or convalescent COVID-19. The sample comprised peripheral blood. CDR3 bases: TGTGCCAGCAGCCAAGCGTCGTCCGGGATAAATAGAGTCCAGTACTTC. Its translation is CASSQASSGINRVQYF.